Listed here are 31 T cell receptor beta chains from one sample, sequenced in a study of blood T cell repertoires in COVID-19. The data were produced by immunoSEQ multiplex PCR, yet TCRdb's version contains in-frame clones alone and is incomplete. Of roughly 58,000 clones listed, 75% to 80% are singletons. Material for sequencing was peripheral blood. Receptors originate from a man aged 45 to 65 with active or convalescent COVID-19.

The CDR3 protein is CASSGGDGNYGYTF. CDR3 sequence (DNA): TGCGCCAGCAGCGGGGGGGACGGCAACTATGGCTACACCTTC. The chain joins TRBV5-1 to TRBJ1-2, with TRBD1 as a possible D gene (5 bases). There are 14 residues in the CDR3. Germline V gene lookup returns CDR1 SGHRS and CDR2 YFSETQ. V dropped 4 bases and J dropped 2 bases, with 12 bases sitting between them.

V usage is TRBV10-3 and J usage is TRBJ2-1, with 8 bases that match TRBD2. Germline CDR1 and CDR2: ENHRY and SYGVKD. CDR3 length equals 14 residues. V lost 8 bases, J lost 10 bases, and 13 bases stayed unmatched. The CDR3 DNA reads as TGTGCCATCTCTCGGGGGGGAGTAGTTCGGGAGCAGTTCTTC. Translated, it gives CAISRGGVVREQFF.

This sequence joins TRBV9 and TRBJ1-1, with D possibly being TRBD1 (5 bases). Trimming took off 4 bases at V and 4 bases at J, with 14 bases between the two ends. CDR1 is SGDLS and CDR2 is YYNGEE in the germline V gene. There are 14 residues in the CDR3. In DNA, the CDR3 is TGTGCCAGCAGCCCGAGGAGGGGAGGCACTGAAGCTTTCTTT. The encoded protein is CASSPRRGGTEAFF.

The sample holds a few counts of this clone. Other DNA sequences in the sample encode the same CDR3. The J gene is TRBJ1-1, the V gene TRBV5-1; D is possibly TRBD1 (5 bases). V was pared by 1 base and J by 4 bases, with 8 bases between. Germline lookup yields CDR1 SGHRS and CDR2 YFSETQ. The CDR3 length is 13 residues. The DNA of the CDR3 is TGCGCCAGCAGCTTGCGGGGGGGCACTGAAGCTTTCTTT. Protein product: CASSLRGGTEAFF.

This clone showed up just once. The rearrangement uses TRBV11-1 and TRBJ1-2, with a possible D match to TRBD1 (6 bases). The germline CDR1 and CDR2 sequences are SGHAT and FQDESV (reference sequence). The V end was cut by 5 bases, the J end by 1 base, with 8 bases between. The CDR3 is 13 amino acids. CDR3 DNA: TGTGCCAGCAGCCCAGGGGTTAACTATGGCTACACCTTC. It translates to CASSPGVNYGYTF. Filled out from reference TRBV11-1 and TRBJ1-2, the complete variable domain reads EAEVAQSPRYKITEKSQAVAFWCDPISGHATLYWYRQILGQGPELLVQFQDESVVDDSQLPKDRFSAERLKGVDSTLKIQPAELGDSAMYLCASSPGVNYGYTFGSGTRLTVV.

V gene TRBV9 combines with J gene TRBJ2-6, with 8 bases lining up with TRBD1. The J segment lost 3 bases and the V segment lost 0 bases, leaving 8 bases of the junction unmatched. CDR3 length equals 18 residues. Germline CDR1 reads SGDLS; CDR2 reads YYNGEE. The CDR3 protein is CASSVGPGGAGGANVLTF. The CDR3 DNA sequence: TGTGCCAGCAGCGTAGGGCCAGGGGGCGCCGGTGGGGCCAACGTCCTGACTTTC.

The gene calls are TRBV27 and TRBJ1-1; 8 bases match TRBD1. The CDR3 totals 17 residues. Germline V lookup: CDR1 MNHEY, CDR2 SMNVEV (reference sequence). J gave up 1 base and V 6 bases, and 13 bases lay outside the gene matches. The CDR3 coding sequence is TGTGCCAGCAGGCAAATACGGACAGGGTTGAGGAACACTGAAGCTTTCTTT. Protein product: CASRQIRTGLRNTEAFF.

The chain combines TRBV5-4 with TRBJ2-1, with 14 bases fitting TRBD2. This CDR3 comprises 15 residues. The germline V gene has CDR1 SGHNT and CDR2 YYREEE (reference sequence). The ends lost 4 bases at V and 7 bases at J; junction bases unmatched: 4. The CDR3 sequence: CASSRGLAGDNEQFF. Written as DNA, the CDR3 is TGTGCCAGCAGCCGGGGACTAGCGGGGGATAATGAGCAGTTCTTC. The full variable domain, rest sourced from reference TRBV5-4 and TRBJ2-1, is ETGVTQSPTHLIKTRGQQVTLRCSSQSGHNTVSWYQQALGQGPQFIFQYYREEENGRGNFPPRFSGLQFPNYSSELNVNALELDDSALYLCASSRGLAGDNEQFFGPGTRLTVL.

The chain joins TRBV5-4 to TRBJ2-7; 7 nucleotides line up with TRBD2. This CDR3 is 15 amino acids long. CDR1 is SGHNT, CDR2 YYREEE, per germline (reference sequence). The V gene end was trimmed by 1 base and the J gene end by 7 bases; junction bases not matched to a gene: 11. CDR3 DNA sequence: TGTGCCAGCAGCTTGATGGGCGGCCTGGGGGGGGAGCAGTACTTC. Residues: CASSLMGGLGGEQYF.

The chain uses TRBV18 and TRBJ2-2; 7 bases are shared with TRBD1. The CDR3 is 14 amino acids. CDR1 KGHSH and CDR2 LQKENI come from the germline V gene. Trimming took 6 bases from V and 4 from J; bases not matched to a gene: 5. CDR3 residues: CASSPTGVTGELFF. In DNA form, the CDR3 reads TGTGCCAGCTCGCCTACAGGGGTCACCGGGGAGCTGTTTTTT.

The rearrangement uses TRBV10-3 and TRBJ2-5, with D perhaps TRBD2 (7 bases). The CDR3 extends over 13 amino acids. CDR1 and CDR2 (germline): ENHRY, SYGVKD. Trimming took 8 bases from V and 5 from J, leaving 15 bases between them. The CDR3 reads CAIGGGLAETQYF. CDR3 bases: TGTGCCATCGGGGGGGGCCTAGCTGAGACCCAGTACTTC.

J is TRBJ2-7 and V is TRBV3-1 (or the pseudogene TRBV3-2); maybe TRBD1 (7 bases). The V gene lost 0 bases and the J gene lost 5 bases, with 17 bases spanning the gap. The germline V gene has CDR1 LGHDT and CDR2 YNNKEL (reference sequence). CDR3 length equals 16 residues. CDR3 amino acids: CASSQDRSRGDHEQYF. The CDR3, as DNA: TGTGCCAGCAGCCAAGATAGATCCAGGGGGGATCACGAGCAGTACTTC.

V is TRBV18 and J is TRBJ1-6; tentative D call: TRBD1 (5 bases). V lost 2 bases, J lost 0 bases, and 5 bases lay in between. Per germline, CDR1 KGHSH and CDR2 LQKENI. The CDR3 extends over 15 amino acids. CDR3 sequence: CASSPDSSYNSPLHF. DNA for the CDR3: TGTGCCAGCTCACCAGACAGCTCCTATAATTCACCCCTCCACTTT.

The chain has TRBV7-3 and TRBJ1-1; the D gene is possibly TRBD1 (5 bases). This CDR3 has 15 residues. Between the trimmed V and J ends, which lost 1 base and 4 bases, there was a span of 13 bases. Germline loops: CDR1 SGHTA, CDR2 FQGTGA. Here the CDR3 reads CASSLNQGLSTEAFF. Here the CDR3 DNA reads TGTGCCAGCAGCTTAAATCAGGGATTGAGCACTGAAGCTTTCTTT.

This clone was seen only once. The DNA of the CDR3 is TGCGCCAGCAGCTTGTTAACCAGCCGCGGGGGCGGGGAGCTGTTTTTT. Protein product: CASSLLTSRGGGELFF. The chain has TRBV5-1 and TRBJ2-2, with 7 positions matching TRBD2. The CDR3 contains 16 residues. Trimming removed 1 base from V and 7 bases from J; junction bases left unmatched: 10. Germline loops: CDR1 SGHRS, CDR2 YFSETQ.

This rearrangement joins TRBV27 to TRBJ1-1, with unresolved D. The V and J ends lost 1 base and 1 base respectively, with 4 bases between them. The CDR3 covers 13 residues. From germline, CDR1 is MNHEY and CDR2 SMNVEV (reference sequence). DNA of the CDR3: TGTGCCAGCAGTTTATATCAGAACACTGAAGCTTTCTTT. Translating gives CASSLYQNTEAFF.

The chain recombines TRBV2 with TRBJ2-2, with D perhaps matching TRBD1 (5 bases). V lost 7 bases, J lost 4 bases, and 10 bases lay in between. The CDR3 has 13 residues. The germline V gene has CDR1 SNHLY and CDR2 FYNNEI. CDR3 loop: CASIQGFTGELFF. DNA for the CDR3: TGTGCCAGCATCCAGGGTTTCACCGGGGAGCTGTTTTTT. The full variable domain, rest sourced from reference TRBV2 and TRBJ2-2, is EPEVTQTPSHQVTQMGQEVILRCVPISNHLYFYWYRQILGQKVEFLVSFYNNEISEKSEIFDDQFSVERPDGSNFTLKIRSTKLEDSAMYFCASIQGFTGELFFGEGSRLTVL.

The chain uses TRBV2 and TRBJ2-2; perhaps TRBD2 as D (5 bases). The V and J ends lost 6 bases and 3 bases respectively, with 14 bases between them. Per germline, CDR1 SNHLY and CDR2 FYNNEI. The CDR3 is 15 residues long. The CDR3 here is CASSGGRSDTGELFF. The CDR3 DNA sequence: TGTGCCAGCAGCGGTGGGAGATCGGACACCGGGGAGCTGTTTTTT.

This clone came up once. The rearrangement uses TRBV7-9 and TRBJ1-2; D ambiguous. Trimming pared 2 bases from V and 2 bases from J, leaving 12 bases between. This CDR3 has 15 amino acids. Germline V lookup: CDR1 SEHNR, CDR2 FQNEAQ (reference sequence). The CDR3 DNA is TGTGCCAGCAGCTTACACGGAGCTCTAAACTATGGCTACACCTTC. Translating gives CASSLHGALNYGYTF.

This clone is a singleton in its sample. This rearrangement joins TRBV2 to TRBJ2-4, with D unresolved. The germline V gene encodes CDR1 SNHLY and CDR2 FYNNEI. This CDR3 has 11 residues. V was clipped by 8 bases and J by 11 bases, with 13 bases between them. The CDR3 DNA sequence: TGTGCCAGCTCCCAGGCCCGGTTTCAGTACTTC. This sequence encodes CASSQARFQYF.

There are a few counts of this clone. The chain has TRBV18 and TRBJ2-5; the D gene is possibly TRBD2 (5 bases). Germline values: CDR1 KGHSH, CDR2 LQKENI. Trimming took off 1 base at V and 3 bases at J, with 12 bases between the two ends. The CDR3 totals 15 residues. The CDR3 reads CASSPQLDSKETQYF. CDR3 nucleotide sequence: TGTGCCAGCTCACCACAACTGGACTCGAAAGAGACCCAGTACTTC. Using reference TRBV18 and TRBJ2-5 for the parts outside the CDR3, the full variable domain is NAGVMQNPRHLVRRRGQEARLRCSPMKGHSHVYWYRQLPEEGLKFMVYLQKENIIDESGMPKERFSAEFPKEGPSILRIQQVVRGDSAAYFCASSPQLDSKETQYFGPGTRLLVL.

V and J are TRBV7-9 and TRBJ1-1; D remains unclear. The CDR3 extends over 16 amino acids. Germline CDR1 SEHNR, CDR2 FQNEAQ (reference sequence). V gave up 8 bases and J gave up 0 bases, with 19 bases separating them. The CDR3 sequence is CASPIAEGGMNTEAFF. The CDR3 bases are TGTGCCAGCCCCATAGCGGAGGGCGGGATGAACACTGAAGCTTTCTTT. Full variable domain (missing parts from reference TRBV7-9 and TRBJ1-1): DTGVSQNPRHKITKRGQNVTFRCDPISEHNRLYWYRQTLGQGPEFLTYFQNEAQLEKSRLLSDRFSAERPKGSFSTLEIQRTEQGDSAMYLCASPIAEGGMNTEAFFGQGTRLTVV.

This chain links TRBV3-1 (or the pseudogene TRBV3-2) with TRBJ2-7; D is possibly TRBD2 (6 bases). Trimming took 0 bases from V and 3 from J, leaving 12 bases between them. Germline CDR1 reads LGHDT; CDR2 reads YNNKEL (reference sequence). The CDR3 extends over 15 amino acids. The CDR3 coding sequence is TGTGCCAGCAGCCAAGATTATGGGGAGGACTACGAGCAGTACTTC. Its protein product is CASSQDYGEDYEQYF.

Details on this clone: Other DNA sequences in the same sample also yield this CDR3. CDR3 in amino acids: CASSPPGGTYEQYF. The CDR3 bases are TGTGCCAGCAGCCCCCCGGGGGGAACCTACGAGCAGTACTTC. The chain joins TRBV7-2 to TRBJ2-7; 7 bases map to TRBD2. Germline CDR1 reads SGHTA; CDR2 reads FQGNSA. The length of the CDR3 is 14 residues. Trimming at V came to 5 bases and at J to 2 bases, leaving 6 bases not matched to a gene.

This clone has a single count. This chain uses TRBV18 with TRBJ2-7, with D unresolved. The CDR3 totals 13 residues. V was pared by 2 bases and J by 0 bases, with 5 bases between. The germline CDR1 and CDR2 sequences are KGHSH and LQKENI. In DNA form, the CDR3 reads TGTGCCAGCTCACCAGGTAGCTCCTACGAGCAGTACTTC. Amino acid sequence: CASSPGSSYEQYF.

The chain has TRBV19 and TRBJ2-1, with a tentative D call TRBD1 (5 bases). The CDR3 totals 15 residues. V lost 3 bases, J lost 2 bases, and 11 bases lay in between. Per germline, CDR1 LNHDA and CDR2 SQIVND (reference sequence). For the CDR3, the DNA is TGTGCCAGTAGTATCCTTCAGGGCACCTACAATGAGCAGTTCTTC. Translating it yields CASSILQGTYNEQFF.

About this clone: Other DNA sequences in this sample translate to the same CDR3. J is TRBJ1-5 and V is TRBV7-2; 8 bases agree with TRBD1. V lost 3 bases to trimming and J lost 5 bases; unmatched junction nucleotides: 0. The CDR3 extends over 13 amino acids. Germline V gene lookup returns CDR1 SGHTA and CDR2 FQGNSA. CDR3 DNA: TGTGCCAGCAGCTTGACAGGGGATCAGCCCCAGCATTTT. Its translation is CASSLTGDQPQHF. Based on the CDR3 plus reference TRBV7-2 and TRBJ1-5, the full variable domain is GAGVSQSPSNKVTEKGKDVELRCDPISGHTALYWYRQSLGQGLEFLIYFQGNSAPDKSGLPSDRFSAERTGGSVSTLTIQRTQQEDSAVYLCASSLTGDQPQHFGDGTRLSIL.

V gene TRBV12-3 or TRBV12-4 combines with J gene TRBJ2-2; D not certain. Trimming removed 11 bases from V and 3 bases from J, with 10 bases in between. The CDR3 loop spans 12 amino acids. CDR3 residues: CALKPYTGELFF. In nucleotides, the CDR3 is TGTGCCTTAAAGCCCTACACCGGGGAGCTGTTTTTT.

The chain joins TRBV19 to TRBJ1-1; no definite D call. Trimming took off 5 bases at V and 1 base at J, with 8 bases between the two ends. The CDR3 loop spans 13 amino acids. Germline CDR1 LNHDA, CDR2 SQIVND (reference sequence). This CDR3 reads CASSFTANTEAFF. In nucleotides, the CDR3 is TGTGCCAGTAGTTTCACAGCGAACACTGAAGCTTTCTTT.

CDR3 coding DNA: TGTGCCAGCAGCAAAGTCGCAGGGATGAACACTGAAGCTTTCTTT. Its translation is CASSKVAGMNTEAFF. The rearrangement joins TRBV21-1 to TRBJ1-1; the DNA was not used to check the table's D call, TRBD1. TRBV21-1 is a pseudogene segment. The CDR3 sequence is 15 residues long.

The genes are TRBV27 and TRBJ1-5; D is unclear. The V end lost 0 bases, the J end lost 0 bases, and 6 bases lay between the germline ends. Germline V gene data show CDR1 as MNHEY and CDR2 as SMNVEV (reference sequence). The CDR3 is 15 residues long. This CDR3 reads CASSLSRDSNQPQHF. CDR3 coding DNA: TGTGCCAGCAGTTTATCGCGGGATAGCAATCAGCCCCAGCATTTT.